The clone carrying this T cell receptor (beta chain) was observed a single time. Here immunoSEQ multiplex PCR was the method, and the copy in TCRdb shows in-frame clones only, minus some. This table has hundreds of thousands of clones, roughly nine tenths appearing once. The source of the sample is a study of Ad26.COV2.S vaccination and SARS-CoV-2 variants. Documented treatment: some 20 received Ad26.COV2.S at low or high dose, single or two shots; about 5 received placebo; per-sample allocation not given. Day 63 following the first vaccine or placebo injection was when the samples were taken. This CDR3 region has 19 residues. The J segment lost 7 bases and the V segment lost 5 bases, leaving 21 bases of the junction unmatched. The germline gives CDR1 SEHNR, CDR2 FQNEAQ (reference sequence).

V gene TRBV7-9 combines with J gene TRBJ1-4; 8 bases map to TRBD1. This TCR was recovered from a person between 18 and 60 years old who received the Ad26.COV2.S COVID-19 vaccine or a placebo. The starting material was peripheral blood, obtained in a trial of Ad26.COV2.S vaccine versus placebo. The DNA for the CDR3 is TGTGCCAGCAGCGAGGACAGGGTTATGTTGGCGGCCCCACCTGAAAAACTGTTTTTT. It translates to CASSEDRVMLAAPPEKLFF.